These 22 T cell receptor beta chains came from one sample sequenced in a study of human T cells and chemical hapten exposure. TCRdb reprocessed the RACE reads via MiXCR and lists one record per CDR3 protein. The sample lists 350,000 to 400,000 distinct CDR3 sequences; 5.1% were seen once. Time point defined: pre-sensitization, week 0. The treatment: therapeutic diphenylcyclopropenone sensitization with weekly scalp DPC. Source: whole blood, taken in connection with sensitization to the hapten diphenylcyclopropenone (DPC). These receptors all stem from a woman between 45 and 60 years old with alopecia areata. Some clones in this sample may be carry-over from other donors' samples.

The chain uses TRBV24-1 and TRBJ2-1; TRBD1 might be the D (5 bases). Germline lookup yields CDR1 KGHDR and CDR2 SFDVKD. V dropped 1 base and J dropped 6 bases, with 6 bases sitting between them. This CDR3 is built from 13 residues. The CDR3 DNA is TGTGCCACCAGTGATTTTCAGGGCAATGAGCAGTTCTTC. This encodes CATSDFQGNEQFF.

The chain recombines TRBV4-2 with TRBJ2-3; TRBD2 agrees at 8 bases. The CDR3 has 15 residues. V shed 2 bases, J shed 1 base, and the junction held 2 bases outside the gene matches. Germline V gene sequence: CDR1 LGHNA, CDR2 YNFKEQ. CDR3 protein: CASSQPTSGTDTQYF. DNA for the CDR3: TGTGCCAGCAGCCAACCGACTAGCGGCACAGATACGCAGTATTTT.

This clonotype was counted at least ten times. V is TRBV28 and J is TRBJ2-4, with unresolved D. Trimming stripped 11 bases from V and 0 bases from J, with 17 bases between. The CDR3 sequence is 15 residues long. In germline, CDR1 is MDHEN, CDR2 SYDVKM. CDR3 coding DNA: TGTGCCGTTTCGGCGGTGGGGTTAGCCAAAAACATTCAGTACTTC. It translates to CAVSAVGLAKNIQYF.

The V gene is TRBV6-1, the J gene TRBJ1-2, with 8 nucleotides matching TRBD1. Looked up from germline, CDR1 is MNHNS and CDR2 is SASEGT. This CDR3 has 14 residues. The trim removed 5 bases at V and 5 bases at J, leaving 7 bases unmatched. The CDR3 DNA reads TGTGCCAGCAGTAGCCGGACAGGGAAGTATGGCTACACCTTC. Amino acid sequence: CASSSRTGKYGYTF.

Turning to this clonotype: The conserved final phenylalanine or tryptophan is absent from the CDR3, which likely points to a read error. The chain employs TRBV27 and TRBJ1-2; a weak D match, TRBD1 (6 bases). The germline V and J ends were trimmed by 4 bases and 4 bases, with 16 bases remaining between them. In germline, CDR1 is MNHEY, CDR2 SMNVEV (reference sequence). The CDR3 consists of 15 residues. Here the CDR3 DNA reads TGTGCCAGCAGTTCCGGACAGCCCGGAGGCTATGGCTACACCTTG. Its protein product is CASSSGQPGGYGYTL.

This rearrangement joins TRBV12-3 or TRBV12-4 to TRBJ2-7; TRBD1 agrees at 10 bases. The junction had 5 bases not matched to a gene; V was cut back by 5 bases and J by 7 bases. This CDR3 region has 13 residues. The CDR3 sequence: CASSPRTGGEQYF. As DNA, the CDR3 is TGTGCCAGCAGTCCTAGGACAGGGGGGGAGCAGTACTTC.

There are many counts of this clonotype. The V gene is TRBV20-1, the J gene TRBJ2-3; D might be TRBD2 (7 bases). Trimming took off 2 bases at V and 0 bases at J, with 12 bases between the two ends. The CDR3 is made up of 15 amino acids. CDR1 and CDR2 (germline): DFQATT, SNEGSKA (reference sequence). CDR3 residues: CSARSRGASTDTQYF. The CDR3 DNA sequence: TGCAGTGCTAGATCCCGGGGGGCCAGCACAGATACGCAGTATTTT.

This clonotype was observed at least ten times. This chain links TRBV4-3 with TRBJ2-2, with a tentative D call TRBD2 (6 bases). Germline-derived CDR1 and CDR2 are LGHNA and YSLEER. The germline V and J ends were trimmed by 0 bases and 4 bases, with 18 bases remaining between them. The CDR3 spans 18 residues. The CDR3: CASSQDYSSRESTGELFF. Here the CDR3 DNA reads TGCGCCAGCAGCCAAGATTACAGTTCCCGGGAGAGCACCGGGGAGCTGTTTTTT.

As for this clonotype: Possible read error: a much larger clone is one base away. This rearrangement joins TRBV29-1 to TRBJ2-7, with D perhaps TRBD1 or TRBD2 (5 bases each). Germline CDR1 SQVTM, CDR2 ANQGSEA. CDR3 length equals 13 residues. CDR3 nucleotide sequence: TGCAGCGACGGGGAGTGGGGCTCCTACGAGCTGTACTTC. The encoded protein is CSDGEWGSYELYF.

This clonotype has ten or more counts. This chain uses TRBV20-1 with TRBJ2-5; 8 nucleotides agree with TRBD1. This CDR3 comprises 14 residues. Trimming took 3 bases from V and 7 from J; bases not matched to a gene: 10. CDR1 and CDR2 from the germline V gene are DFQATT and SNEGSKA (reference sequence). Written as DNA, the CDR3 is TGCAGTGCTAGGCCGGGACAGGCTCTTGGGACCCAGTACTTC. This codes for CSARPGQALGTQYF.

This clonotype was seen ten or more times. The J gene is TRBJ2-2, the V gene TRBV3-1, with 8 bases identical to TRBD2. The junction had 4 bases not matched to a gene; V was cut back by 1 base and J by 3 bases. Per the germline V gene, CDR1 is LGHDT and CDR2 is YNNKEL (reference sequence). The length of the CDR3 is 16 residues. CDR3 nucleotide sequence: TGTGCCAGCAGCCAAGCGGGCGGGGGGTACACCGGGGAGCTGTTTTTT. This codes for CASSQAGGGYTGELFF.

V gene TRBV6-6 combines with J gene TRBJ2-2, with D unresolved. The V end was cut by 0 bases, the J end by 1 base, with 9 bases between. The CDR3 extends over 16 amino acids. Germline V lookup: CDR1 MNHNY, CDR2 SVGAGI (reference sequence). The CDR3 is CASSYSRAENTGELFF. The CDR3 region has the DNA TGTGCCAGCAGTTACTCAAGGGCGGAGAACACCGGGGAGCTGTTTTTT.

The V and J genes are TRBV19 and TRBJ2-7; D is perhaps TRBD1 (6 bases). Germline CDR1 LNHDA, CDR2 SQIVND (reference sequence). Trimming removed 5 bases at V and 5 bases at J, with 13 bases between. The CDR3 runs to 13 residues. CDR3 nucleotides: TGTGCCAGTAGTCCCCGGGACACTGACGAGCAGTACTTC. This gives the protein CASSPRDTDEQYF.

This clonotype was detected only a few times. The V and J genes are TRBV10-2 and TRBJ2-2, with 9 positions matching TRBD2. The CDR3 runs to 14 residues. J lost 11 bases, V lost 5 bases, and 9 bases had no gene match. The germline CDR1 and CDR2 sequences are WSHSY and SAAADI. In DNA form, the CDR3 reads TGCGCCAGCAGTCTGGGACTAGCCGTTGGCGAGCTGTTTTTT. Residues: CASSLGLAVGELFF.

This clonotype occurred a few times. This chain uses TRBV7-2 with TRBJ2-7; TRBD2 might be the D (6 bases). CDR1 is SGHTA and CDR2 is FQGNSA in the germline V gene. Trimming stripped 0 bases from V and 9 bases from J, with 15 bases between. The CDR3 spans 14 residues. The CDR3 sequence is CASSLATGARGQYF. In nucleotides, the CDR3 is TGTGCCAGCAGCTTAGCTACGGGAGCCCGCGGGCAGTACTTC.

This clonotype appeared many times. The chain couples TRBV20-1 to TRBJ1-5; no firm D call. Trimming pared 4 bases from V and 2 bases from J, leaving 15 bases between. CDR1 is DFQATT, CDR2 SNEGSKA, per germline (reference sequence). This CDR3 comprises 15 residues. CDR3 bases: TGCAGTGCTAAAGCCCTGCCGACGGGCAATCAGCCCCAGCATTTT. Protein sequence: CSAKALPTGNQPQHF.

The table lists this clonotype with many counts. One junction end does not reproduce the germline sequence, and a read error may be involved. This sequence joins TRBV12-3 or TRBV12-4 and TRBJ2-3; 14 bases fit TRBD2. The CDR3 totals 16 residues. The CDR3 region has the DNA TGTGCCAGCAGTGCCGGGACTAGCGGGAGCAGAGATACGCAGTATTTT. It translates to CASSAGTSGSRDTQYF.

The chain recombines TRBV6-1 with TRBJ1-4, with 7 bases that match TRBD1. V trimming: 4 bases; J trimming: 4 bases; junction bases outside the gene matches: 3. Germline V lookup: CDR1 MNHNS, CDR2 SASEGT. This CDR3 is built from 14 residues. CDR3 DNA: TGTGCCAGCAGTGGACAGGGAATTAATGAAAAACTGTTTTTT. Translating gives CASSGQGINEKLFF.

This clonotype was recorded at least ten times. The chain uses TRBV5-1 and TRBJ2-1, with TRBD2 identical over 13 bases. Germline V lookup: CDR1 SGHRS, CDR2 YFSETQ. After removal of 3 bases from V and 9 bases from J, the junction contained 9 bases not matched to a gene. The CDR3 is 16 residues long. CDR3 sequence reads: CASSSKTSGGPGEQFF. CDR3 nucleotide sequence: TGCGCCAGCAGCTCTAAGACTAGCGGGGGGCCCGGTGAGCAGTTCTTC.

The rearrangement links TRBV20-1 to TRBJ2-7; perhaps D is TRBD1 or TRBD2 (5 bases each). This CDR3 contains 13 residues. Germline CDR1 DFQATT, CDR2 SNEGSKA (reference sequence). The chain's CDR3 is CSGTVVSSYEQYF. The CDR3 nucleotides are TGCAGCGGGACGGTTGTGAGCTCCTACGAGCAGTACTTC.

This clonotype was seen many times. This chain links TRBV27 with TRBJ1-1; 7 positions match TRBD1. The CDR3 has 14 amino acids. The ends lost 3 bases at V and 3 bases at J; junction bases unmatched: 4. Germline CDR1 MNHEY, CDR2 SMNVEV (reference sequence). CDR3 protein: CASSFDREYTEAFF. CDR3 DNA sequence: TGTGCCAGCAGTTTTGACAGGGAGTACACTGAAGCTTTCTTT.

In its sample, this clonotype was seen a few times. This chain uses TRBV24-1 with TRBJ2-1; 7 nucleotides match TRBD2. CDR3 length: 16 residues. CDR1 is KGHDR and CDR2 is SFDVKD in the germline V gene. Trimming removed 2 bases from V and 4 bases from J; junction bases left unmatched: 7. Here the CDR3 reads CATSDSGRGLYNEQFF. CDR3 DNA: TGTGCCACCAGTGATTCAGGGAGGGGCCTATACAATGAGCAGTTCTTC.